These 20 T cell receptor beta chains came from one sample sequenced in a study of CD8+CD57+ T cells in acquired aplastic anemia (dated by TCRdb to 2016 to 2019). Flow cytometry had shown CD8+CD57+ cell expansion in the patients selected for sequencing. Sequencer: Illumina HiSeq 2000. TCR beta VDJ combination and CDR3 sequence profiling used genomic DNA as the template. Using fastp at Q25 and MiXCR, TCRdb reprocessed the public reads and kept productive beta chains. Under each unique CDR3 protein, matching rows form one entry showing the most common genes and DNA. The sample table shows about 150,000 distinct CDR3 sequences, and 52% are seen once. More than 10% of the sample is held by the ten biggest clonotypes. The specimen sequenced was sorted CD4+, CD8+, or CD8+CD57+ T cells (not recorded which) from PBMCs. These receptors were taken from a human donor with aplastic anemia.

The chain couples TRBV29-1 to TRBJ1-2, with D unresolved. The CDR3 sequence is 11 residues long. V gave up 6 bases and J gave up 8 bases, with 13 bases separating them. Germline V gives CDR1 SQVTM, CDR2 ANQGSEA. Written as DNA, the CDR3 is TGCAGCGTCCCCGACATGGGCGGCTACACCTTC. It encodes CSVPDMGGYTF.

The chain couples TRBV14 to TRBJ2-7; TRBD2 matches at 13 bases. V lost 4 bases, J lost 2 bases, and 5 bases stayed unmatched. The CDR3 is made up of 16 amino acids. Per germline, CDR1 SGHDN and CDR2 FVKESK. This chain's CDR3 is CASSRTSGGWAYEQYF. As DNA, the CDR3 is TGTGCCAGCAGCCGGACTAGCGGGGGATGGGCCTACGAGCAGTACTTC. The entire variable domain, with the rest obtained from reference TRBV14 and TRBJ2-7, is as follows: EAGVTQFPSHSVIEKGQTVTLRCDPISGHDNLYWYRRVMGKEIKFLLHFVKESKQDESGMPNNRFLAERTGGTYSTLKVQPAELEDSGVYFCASSRTSGGWAYEQYFGPGTRLTVT.

This clonotype was counted at least ten times. The chain has TRBV6-1 and TRBJ1-2; a possible D gene is TRBD1 (6 bases). V lost 4 bases to trimming and J lost 3 bases, with 18 bases between them. The CDR3 covers 16 residues. Germline V gene sequence: CDR1 MNHNS, CDR2 SASEGT. This chain's CDR3 is CASSGQGRGGHYGYTF. In DNA form, the CDR3 reads TGTGCCAGCAGTGGTCAGGGGCGTGGAGGTCACTATGGCTACACCTTC.

This rearrangement joins TRBV9 to TRBJ2-3; 9 bases agree with TRBD1. CDR3 size: 16 residues. Germline CDR1 SGDLS, CDR2 YYNGEE. The J segment lost 0 bases and the V segment lost 2 bases, leaving 4 bases of the junction unmatched. The CDR3 here is CASSVGQGTSTDTQYF. For the CDR3, the DNA is TGTGCCAGCAGCGTGGGACAGGGCACAAGCACAGATACGCAGTATTTT. The full variable domain, completed using reference TRBV9 and TRBJ2-3, is DSGVTQTPKHLITATGQRVTLRCSPRSGDLSVYWYQQSLDQGLQFLIQYYNGEERAKGNILERFSAQQFPDLHSELNLSSLELGDSALYFCASSVGQGTSTDTQYFGPGTRLTVL.

The chain has TRBV24-1 and TRBJ1-2, with D tentatively TRBD1 (6 bases). The CDR3 totals 13 residues. Germline V gene data show CDR1 as KGHDR and CDR2 as SFDVKD. Trimming pared 8 bases from V and 8 bases from J, leaving 17 bases between. CDR3 in amino acids: CATTGGGYGGYTF. DNA of the CDR3: TGTGCCACCACGGGGGGGGGCTACGGGGGCTACACCTTC.

V is TRBV7-8 and J is TRBJ2-2; D could derive from TRBD1 or TRBD2 (5 bases each). CDR1 SGHVS and CDR2 FQNEAQ come from the germline V gene. Trimming took 4 bases from V and 0 from J, leaving 18 bases between them. This CDR3 has 18 residues. CDR3 region: CASSWPGTDSANTGELFF. The CDR3 DNA reads TGTGCCAGCAGCTGGCCCGGGACGGACTCTGCGAACACCGGGGAGCTGTTTTTT.

The rearrangement uses TRBV7-9 and TRBJ2-3, with D uncertain. V lost 10 bases to trimming and J lost 2 bases, with 13 bases between them. Germline V gene data show CDR1 as SEHNR and CDR2 as FQNEAQ (reference sequence). The length of the CDR3 is 13 residues. The CDR3 sequence: CATRPPHTDTQYF. CDR3 sequence (DNA): TGTGCCACCCGGCCTCCCCACACAGATACGCAGTATTTT.

This chain links TRBV20-1 with TRBJ1-5; D is perhaps TRBD1 (5 bases). V was shortened by 0 bases and J by 0 bases, with 12 bases between the two germline ends. The V gene's germline CDR1 is DFQATT and CDR2 SNEGSKA (reference sequence). The length of the CDR3 is 16 residues. CDR3: CSARDGTYYSNQPQHF. DNA of the CDR3: TGCAGTGCTAGAGACGGGACTTACTATAGCAATCAGCCCCAGCATTTT.

The CDR3 region has the DNA TGCAGCGTTGAATTACAGGACAGGGGCTACGAGCAGTACTTC. This translates into CSVELQDRGYEQYF. The V gene is TRBV29-1, the J gene TRBJ2-7, with 9 positions matching TRBD1. V lost 2 bases to trimming and J lost 3 bases; unmatched junction nucleotides: 5. This CDR3 comprises 14 residues. Germline CDR1 and CDR2: SQVTM and ANQGSEA.

This chain joins TRBV7-2 and TRBJ1-5; D ambiguous. CDR1 SGHTA and CDR2 FQGNSA come from the germline V gene. CDR3 size: 15 residues. V was clipped by 6 bases and J by 4 bases, with 16 bases between them. CDR3 nucleotide sequence: TGTGCCAGCAGGGTGACGGGGAGAAGAAATCAGCCCCAGCATTTT. This gives the protein CASRVTGRRNQPQHF.

This chain joins TRBV12-3 or TRBV12-4 and TRBJ2-7; 11 bases fit TRBD1. The CDR3 has 15 amino acids. V gave up 5 bases and J gave up 4 bases; unmatched junction bases: 7. CDR3 amino acids: CASSPDRGLSYEQYF. CDR3 DNA: TGTGCCAGCAGTCCGGACAGGGGGCTATCGTACGAGCAGTACTTC.

This clonotype was seen ten or more times. The CDR3 DNA reads as TGTGCCAGCAGCTTAATGCGCGGGGGGGCCTTGGGCGGCTCCTACGAGCAGTACTTC. Protein sequence: CASSLMRGGALGGSYEQYF. This chain links TRBV7-3 with TRBJ2-7; 9 bases line up with TRBD2. This CDR3 contains 19 residues. Trimming at V came to 1 base and at J to 0 bases, leaving 13 bases not matched to a gene. Looked up from germline, CDR1 is SGHTA and CDR2 is FQGTGA.

This clonotype was counted many times. The rearrangement joins TRBV7-2 to TRBJ2-7, with D perhaps TRBD1 (7 bases). V lost 2 bases, J lost 2 bases, and 16 bases lay in between. Looked up from germline, CDR1 is SGHTA and CDR2 is FQGNSA. CDR3 length: 16 amino acids. The CDR3 nucleotides read TGTGCCAGCAGCTTACCCGGGGGCAGGGGGGCCTACGAGCAGTACTTC. Amino acid sequence: CASSLPGGRGAYEQYF. The full variable domain, with the rest looked up from reference TRBV7-2 and TRBJ2-7, is GAGVSQSPSNKVTEKGKDVELRCDPISGHTALYWYRQSLGQGLEFLIYFQGNSAPDKSGLPSDRFSAERTGGSVSTLTIQRTQQEDSAVYLCASSLPGGRGAYEQYFGPGTRLTVT.

CDR3 region: CASSLVGLASRNNEQFF. CDR3 sequence (DNA): TGTGCCAGCAGTTTGGTAGGACTAGCATCGAGGAATAATGAGCAGTTCTTC. V is TRBV27 and J is TRBJ2-1; 8 nucleotides line up with TRBD2. The CDR3 sequence is 17 residues long. Germline trimming cut 3 bases from V and 7 bases from J; bases unmatched to any gene: 14. The germline V gene has CDR1 MNHEY and CDR2 SMNVEV (reference sequence).

The chain is built from TRBV10-1 and TRBJ1-1; tentatively, D is TRBD1 (6 bases). The CDR3 is 12 residues long. The V gene lost 11 bases and the J gene lost 7 bases, with 17 bases spanning the gap. Germline CDR1 is WNHNN and CDR2 is SYGVQD (reference sequence). CDR3 amino acids: CAGERGLGEAFF. DNA for the CDR3: TGCGCCGGGGAGCGGGGGCTCGGTGAAGCTTTCTTT.

This clonotype was detected only a few times. The rearrangement joins TRBV15 to TRBJ1-1; D is ambiguous. Trimming pared 5 bases from V and 1 base from J, leaving 8 bases between. Germline lookup yields CDR1 LNHNV and CDR2 YYDKDF (reference sequence). CDR3 size: 13 residues. The CDR3 nucleotides are TGTGCCACCAGCTTCGCAAGGAACACTGAAGCTTTCTTT. Residues: CATSFARNTEAFF.

The chain has TRBV25-1 and TRBJ1-2; D uncertain. Per germline, CDR1 MGHDK and CDR2 SYGVNS. V was pared by 4 bases and J by 0 bases, with 12 bases between. CDR3 size: 15 residues. The chain's CDR3 is CASSARNRANYGYTF. As DNA, the CDR3 is TGTGCCAGCAGTGCTAGGAACAGAGCTAACTATGGCTACACCTTC.

With regard to this clonotype: Relative to the germline gene, one junction end is altered; a read error may explain this. This chain connects TRBV5-6 to TRBJ2-7; D uncertain. The CDR3 has 14 amino acids. Germline V gives CDR1 SGHDT, CDR2 YYEEEE. As DNA, the CDR3 is TGTGCCAGCAGCTTGGTTCAGCTCTACAACGAGCAGTACTTT. This codes for CASSLVQLYNEQYF.

This clonotype was detected ten times or more. The chain recombines TRBV7-6 with TRBJ2-5; 10 bases map to TRBD2. V trimming: 3 bases; J trimming: 0 bases; junction bases outside the gene matches: 4. Per germline, CDR1 SGHVS and CDR2 FNYEAQ. This CDR3 has 16 amino acids. This CDR3 reads CASSFERGGYQETQYF. The CDR3 DNA is TGTGCCAGCAGCTTCGAGCGGGGGGGGTACCAAGAGACCCAGTACTTC.

V gene TRBV19 combines with J gene TRBJ1-2, with a weak D call TRBD1 (5 bases). Between the trimmed V and J ends, which lost 3 bases and 2 bases, there was a span of 13 bases. The CDR3 loop spans 15 amino acids. Germline CDR1 LNHDA, CDR2 SQIVND (reference sequence). The CDR3 loop is CASSIAGGFNYGYTF. The CDR3 DNA sequence: TGTGCCAGTAGTATCGCTGGGGGGTTCAACTATGGCTACACCTTC.